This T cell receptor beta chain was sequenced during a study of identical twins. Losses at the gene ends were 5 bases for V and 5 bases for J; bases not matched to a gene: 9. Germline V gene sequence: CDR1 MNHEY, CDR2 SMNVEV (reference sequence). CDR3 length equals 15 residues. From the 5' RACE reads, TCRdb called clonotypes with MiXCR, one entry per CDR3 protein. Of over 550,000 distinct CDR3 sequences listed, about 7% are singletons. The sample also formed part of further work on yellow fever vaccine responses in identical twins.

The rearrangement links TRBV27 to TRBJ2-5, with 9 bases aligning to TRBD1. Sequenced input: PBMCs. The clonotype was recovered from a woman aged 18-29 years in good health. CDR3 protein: CASSTWDRVIETQYF. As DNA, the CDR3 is TGTGCCAGCAGTACCTGGGACAGGGTGATCGAGACCCAGTACTTC.